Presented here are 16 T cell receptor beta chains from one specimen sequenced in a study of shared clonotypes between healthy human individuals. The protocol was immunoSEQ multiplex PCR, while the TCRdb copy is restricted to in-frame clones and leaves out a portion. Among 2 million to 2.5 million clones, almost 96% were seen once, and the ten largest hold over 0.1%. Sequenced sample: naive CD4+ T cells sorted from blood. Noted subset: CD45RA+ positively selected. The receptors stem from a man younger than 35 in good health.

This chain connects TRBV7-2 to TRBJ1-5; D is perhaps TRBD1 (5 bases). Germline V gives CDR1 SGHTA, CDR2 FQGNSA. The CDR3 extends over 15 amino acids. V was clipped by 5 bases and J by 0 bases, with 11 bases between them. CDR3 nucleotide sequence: TGTGCCAGCAGCCTCGGACAACATAGCAATCAGCCCCAGCATTTT. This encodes CASSLGQHSNQPQHF.

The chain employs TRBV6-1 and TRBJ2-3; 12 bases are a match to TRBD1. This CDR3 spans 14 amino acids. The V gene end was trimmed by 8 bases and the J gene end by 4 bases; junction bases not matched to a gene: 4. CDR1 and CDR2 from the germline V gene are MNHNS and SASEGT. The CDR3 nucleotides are TGTGCCAGCTCGGGACAGGGGGCCCCAGATACGCAGTATTTT. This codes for CASSGQGAPDTQYF.

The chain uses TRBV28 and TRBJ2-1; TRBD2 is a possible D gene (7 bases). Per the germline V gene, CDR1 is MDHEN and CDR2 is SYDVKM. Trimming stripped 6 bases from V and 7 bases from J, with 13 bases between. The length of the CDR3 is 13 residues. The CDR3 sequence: CASSGGQLNEQFF. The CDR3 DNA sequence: TGTGCCAGCAGCGGGGGGCAGCTTAATGAGCAGTTCTTC.

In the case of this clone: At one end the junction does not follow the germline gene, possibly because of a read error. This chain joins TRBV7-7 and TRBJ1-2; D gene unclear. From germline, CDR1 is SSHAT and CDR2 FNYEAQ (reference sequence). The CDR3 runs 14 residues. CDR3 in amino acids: CASSLKRTLYGYTF. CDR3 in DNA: TGTGCTAGCAGCTTAAAACGGACTCTCTATGGCTACACCTTC.

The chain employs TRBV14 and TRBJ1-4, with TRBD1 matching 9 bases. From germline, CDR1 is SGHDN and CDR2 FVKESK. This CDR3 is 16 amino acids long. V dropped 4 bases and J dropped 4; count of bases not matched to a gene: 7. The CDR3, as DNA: TGTGCCAGCAGCCCTATTGGGACAGGGCGTAATGAAAAACTGTTTTTT. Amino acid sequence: CASSPIGTGRNEKLFF.

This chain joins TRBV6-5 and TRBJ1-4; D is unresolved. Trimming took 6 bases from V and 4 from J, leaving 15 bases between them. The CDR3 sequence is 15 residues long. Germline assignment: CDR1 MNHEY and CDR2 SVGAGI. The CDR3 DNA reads TGTGCCAGCAGGATCGGCGACACGATTAATGAAAAACTGTTTTTT. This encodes CASRIGDTINEKLFF.

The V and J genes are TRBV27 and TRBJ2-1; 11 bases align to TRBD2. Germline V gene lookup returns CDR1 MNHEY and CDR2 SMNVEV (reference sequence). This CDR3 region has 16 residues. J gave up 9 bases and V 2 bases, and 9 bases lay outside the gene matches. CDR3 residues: CASSLVLAGGLGEQFF. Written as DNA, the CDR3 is TGTGCCAGCAGTTTAGTCCTAGCGGGAGGATTGGGTGAGCAGTTCTTC.

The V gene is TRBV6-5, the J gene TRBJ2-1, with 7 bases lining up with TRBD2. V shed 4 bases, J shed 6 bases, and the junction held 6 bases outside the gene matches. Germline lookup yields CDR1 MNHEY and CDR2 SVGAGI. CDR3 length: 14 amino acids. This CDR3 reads CASSWEGGGNEQFF. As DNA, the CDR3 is TGTGCCAGCAGTTGGGAGGGAGGCGGCAATGAGCAGTTCTTC.

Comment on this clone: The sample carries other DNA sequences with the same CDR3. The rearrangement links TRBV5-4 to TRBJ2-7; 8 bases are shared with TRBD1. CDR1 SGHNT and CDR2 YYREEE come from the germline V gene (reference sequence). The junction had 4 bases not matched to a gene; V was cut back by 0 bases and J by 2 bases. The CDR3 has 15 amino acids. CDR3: CASSLGGQGTYEQYF. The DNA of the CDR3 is TGTGCCAGCAGCTTGGGTGGACAGGGCACCTACGAGCAGTACTTC.

The CDR3 nucleotides read TGCGCCAGCAGCCAAGTTGTAAGTGGCAGAAACTACGAGCAGTACTTC. This gives the protein CASSQVVSGRNYEQYF. The V and J genes are TRBV4-3 and TRBJ2-7; D call uncertain. V dropped 1 base and J dropped 3 bases, with 16 bases sitting between them. The CDR3 covers 16 residues. Per the germline V gene, CDR1 is LGHNA and CDR2 is YSLEER.

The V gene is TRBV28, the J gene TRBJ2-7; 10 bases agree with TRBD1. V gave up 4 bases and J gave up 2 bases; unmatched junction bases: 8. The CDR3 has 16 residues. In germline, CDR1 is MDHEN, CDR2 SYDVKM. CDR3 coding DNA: TGTGCCAGCAGTTCCTCCGGGACAGGGGACGCCTACGAGCAGTACTTC. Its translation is CASSSSGTGDAYEQYF.

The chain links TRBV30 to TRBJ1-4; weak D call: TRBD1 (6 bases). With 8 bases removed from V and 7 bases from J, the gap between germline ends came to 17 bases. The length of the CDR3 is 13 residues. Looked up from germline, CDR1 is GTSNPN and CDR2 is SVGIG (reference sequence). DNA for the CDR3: TGTGCCGCCTCCGGGGGCCCGACTGAAAAACTGTTTTTT. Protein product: CAASGGPTEKLFF.

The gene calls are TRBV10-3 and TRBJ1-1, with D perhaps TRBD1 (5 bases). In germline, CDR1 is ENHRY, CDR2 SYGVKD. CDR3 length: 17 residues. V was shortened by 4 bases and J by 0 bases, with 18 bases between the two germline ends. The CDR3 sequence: CAISGRDSSFVNTEAFF. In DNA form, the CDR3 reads TGTGCCATCAGTGGTCGAGACAGTTCCTTCGTGAACACTGAAGCTTTCTTT.

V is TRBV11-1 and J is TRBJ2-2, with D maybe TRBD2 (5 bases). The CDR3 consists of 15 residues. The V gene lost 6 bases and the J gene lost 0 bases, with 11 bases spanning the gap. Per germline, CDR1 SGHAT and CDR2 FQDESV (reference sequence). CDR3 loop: CASRRRAANTGELFF. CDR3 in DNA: TGTGCCAGCAGAAGGCGGGCGGCGAACACCGGGGAGCTGTTTTTT. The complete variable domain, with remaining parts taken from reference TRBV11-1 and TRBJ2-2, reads EAEVAQSPRYKITEKSQAVAFWCDPISGHATLYWYRQILGQGPELLVQFQDESVVDDSQLPKDRFSAERLKGVDSTLKIQPAELGDSAMYLCASRRRAANTGELFFGEGSRLTVL.

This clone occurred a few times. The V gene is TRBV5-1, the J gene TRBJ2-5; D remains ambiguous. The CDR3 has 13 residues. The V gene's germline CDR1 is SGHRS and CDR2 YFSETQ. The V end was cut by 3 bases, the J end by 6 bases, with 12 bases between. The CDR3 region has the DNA TGCGCCAGCAGCTCGGGCCCAAGACAGACCCAGTACTTC. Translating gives CASSSGPRQTQYF.

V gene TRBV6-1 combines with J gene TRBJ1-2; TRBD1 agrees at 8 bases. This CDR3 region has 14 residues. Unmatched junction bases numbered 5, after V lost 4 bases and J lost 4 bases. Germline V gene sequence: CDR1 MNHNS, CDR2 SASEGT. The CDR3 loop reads CASSADRAFYGYTF. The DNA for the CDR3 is TGTGCCAGCAGTGCGGACAGGGCCTTCTATGGCTACACCTTC.